The next 8 T cell receptor beta chains were all read from a single sample in a study of T cells after yellow fever vaccination (dated by TCRdb to between 2017 and 2020). Per the publication, the treatment or condition label means: live attenuated yellow fever vaccine strain. Libraries were prepared through 5' RACE. The data were produced on an Illumina HiSeq 2500. In TCRdb, the public reads were trimmed at Q25 with fastp and aligned with MiXCR, with productive beta chains retained. Every distinct CDR3 protein forms one entry, paired with its most common genes and DNA. This sample gives a few hundred thousand distinct CDR3 sequences in total; around 6.8% of them show up just once. About 18% of the sample is taken by the ten largest. This specimen consisted of PBMCs, obtained approximately 40 days after the first yellow fever vaccination. Receptors originate from a man in his late teens or twenties who received the YFV17D yellow fever vaccine.

This clonotype was found a few times. The chain links TRBV3-1 to TRBJ2-2; D is unresolved. CDR3 length: 13 amino acids. Germline loops: CDR1 LGHDT, CDR2 YNNKEL (reference sequence). V was clipped by 4 bases and J by 6 bases, with 9 bases between them. This CDR3 reads CASSPFVPGELFF. The CDR3, as DNA: TGTGCCAGCAGCCCGTTTGTCCCCGGGGAGCTGTTTTTT.

Only a few counts were recorded for this clonotype. The rearrangement links TRBV20-1 to TRBJ2-7; the match to TRBD2 covers 9 bases. The germline CDR1 and CDR2 sequences are DFQATT and SNEGSKA (reference sequence). V dropped 6 bases and J dropped 2; count of bases not matched to a gene: 11. The CDR3 is 15 amino acids. CDR3: CSATLPSGVPYEQYF. The CDR3 bases are TGCAGTGCAACCCTCCCTAGCGGGGTGCCCTACGAGCAGTACTTC.

The chain combines TRBV5-1 with TRBJ1-3, with D maybe TRBD1 (5 bases). The CDR3 has 13 amino acids. Trimming took 6 bases from V and 0 from J, leaving 7 bases between them. Germline V gene data show CDR1 as SGHRS and CDR2 as YFSETQ. Here the CDR3 DNA reads TGCGCCAGCAAACAGGACTCTGGAAACACCATATATTTT. Protein: CASKQDSGNTIYF. Variable domain in full (rest from reference TRBV5-1 and TRBJ1-3): KAGVTQTPRYLIKTRGQQVTLSCSPISGHRSVSWYQQTPGQGLQFLFEYFSETQRNKGNFPGRFSGRQFSNSRSEMNVSTLELGDSALYLCASKQDSGNTIYFGEGSWLTVV.

The chain uses TRBV7-9 and TRBJ1-1; weak D call: TRBD1 (6 bases). Trimming took 2 bases from V and 3 from J, leaving 7 bases between them. CDR1 is SEHNR and CDR2 is FQNEAQ in the germline V gene (reference sequence). The CDR3 runs 13 residues. CDR3 residues: CASSLHRDTEAFF. CDR3 coding DNA: TGTGCCAGCAGCTTACACAGGGACACTGAAGCTTTCTTT.

This clonotype was seen repeatedly, ten times or more. The CDR3 loop is CASSQDEGQPQHF. CDR3 DNA: TGCGCCAGCAGCCAAGACGAGGGTCAGCCCCAGCATTTT. The chain couples TRBV4-3 to TRBJ1-5; D not certain. Trimming took 0 bases from V and 6 from J, leaving 6 bases between them. Looked up from germline, CDR1 is LGHNA and CDR2 is YSLEER. This CDR3 comprises 13 residues.

A remark on this clonotype: The conserved final phenylalanine or tryptophan is absent from the CDR3, which likely points to a read error. This chain uses TRBV20-1 with TRBJ2-5; D perhaps matches TRBD1 (6 bases). The CDR3 covers 13 residues. Trimming left V 4 bases short and J 1 base short, with 10 bases between. Per the germline V gene, CDR1 is DFQATT and CDR2 is SNEGSKA (reference sequence). CDR3 sequence (DNA): TGCAGTGCTACGGGACAACTCCAAGAGACCCAGTACTCC. It yields the protein CSATGQLQETQYS.

This clonotype was recorded a few times. The V gene is TRBV5-6, the J gene TRBJ1-1, with 9 bases fitting TRBD1. The germline CDR1 and CDR2 sequences are SGHDT and YYEEEE. With 0 bases clipped from V and 6 bases from J, the junction kept 3 bases outside the gene matches. The CDR3 is made up of 14 amino acids. The DNA for the CDR3 is TGTGCCAGCAGCTTGGGGGACAGGGACTCTGAAGCTTTCTTT. Its protein is CASSLGDRDSEAFF.

The chain is built from TRBV25-1 and TRBJ2-7; D uncertain. The CDR3 consists of 15 residues. Trimming removed 2 bases from V and 0 bases from J, with 11 bases in between. Germline V CDR1 and CDR2: MGHDK, SYGVNS. The CDR3 region is CASSEPGRSSYEQYF. CDR3 DNA sequence: TGTGCCAGCAGTGAACCGGGCAGGAGCTCCTACGAGCAGTACTTC.